These 29 T cell receptor beta chains originate from one sample sequenced in a study of T cell changes during pregnancy in multiple sclerosis (dated by TCRdb to about 2019). The protocol used for the library was the immunoSEQ multiplex PCR assay. TCRdb retrieved this table from immuneACCESS and kept in-frame rearrangements only. Not all clones are present; in checked studies, unresolved V genes account for under half, and no reason is known for the remainder. The sample yields some 93,000 clones; 91% were counted once. Together, the top ten hold under 2% of the sample. The sequencing used peripheral blood, collected after pregnancy. Receptors were obtained from a female donor in good health, enrolled as a control in a pregnancy study.

This chain uses TRBV7-6 with TRBJ1-6; a possible D gene is TRBD1 (5 bases). The V gene's germline CDR1 is SGHVS and CDR2 FNYEAQ. This CDR3 contains 16 residues. The V and J ends lost 5 bases and 6 bases respectively, with 17 bases between them. CDR3 DNA sequence: TGTGCCAGCAGCGATAGCGGGACCAGGACTAATTCACCCCTCCACTTT. It yields the protein CASSDSGTRTNSPLHF.

This chain uses TRBV7-6 with TRBJ2-6, with D tentatively TRBD1 (5 bases). Trimming shortened V by 5 bases and J by 4 bases, and 15 bases separated the two germline ends. The CDR3 has 16 residues. Germline loops: CDR1 SGHVS, CDR2 FNYEAQ. CDR3 sequence reads: CASSQGRVSGANVLTF. DNA of the CDR3: TGTGCCAGCAGCCAGGGCAGGGTCTCCGGGGCCAACGTCCTGACTTTC.

Only a few counts were recorded for this clone. This chain uses TRBV7-9 with TRBJ1-4; TRBD1 aligns across 7 bases. J was trimmed by 8 bases and V by 5 bases; bases with no gene match: 8. Per germline, CDR1 SEHNR and CDR2 FQNEAQ (reference sequence). The CDR3 covers 14 residues. The CDR3 reads CASSRGQREEKLFF. The CDR3 DNA reads TGTGCCAGCAGCCGGGGACAGCGGGAGGAAAAACTGTTTTTT.

CDR3 loop: CASSESGTGGAKNIQYF. CDR3 coding DNA: TGTGCCAGCAGCGAATCCGGGACAGGGGGCGCCAAAAACATTCAGTACTTC. The V gene is TRBV7-2, the J gene TRBJ2-4; 12 bases fit TRBD1. CDR1 and CDR2 (germline): SGHTA, FQGNSA. The CDR3 consists of 17 residues. Unmatched junction bases numbered 6, after V lost 5 bases and J lost 1 base. The full variable domain, completed using reference TRBV7-2 and TRBJ2-4, is GAGVSQSPSNKVTEKGKDVELRCDPISGHTALYWYRQSLGQGLEFLIYFQGNSAPDKSGLPSDRFSAERTGGSVSTLTIQRTQQEDSAVYLCASSESGTGGAKNIQYFGAGTRLSVL.

A single count supports this clone. V gene TRBV6-1 combines with J gene TRBJ2-1, with D perhaps TRBD1 (6 bases). The ends were cut back, 6 bases at V and 15 bases at J, with 24 bases in the middle. Germline V gives CDR1 MNHNS, CDR2 SASEGT. This CDR3 has 14 residues. The CDR3 region is CASSEIETGTRSFF. The CDR3 coding sequence is TGTGCCAGCAGCGAGATTGAAACCGGGACACGGTCGTTCTTC.

The chain links TRBV7-3 to TRBJ2-2; TRBD2 agrees at 10 bases. This CDR3 contains 14 residues. Germline V lookup: CDR1 SGHTA, CDR2 FQGTGA. The trim removed 8 bases at V and 5 bases at J, leaving 5 bases unmatched. The CDR3 reads CASESGGATGELFF. CDR3 coding DNA: TGTGCCAGCGAAAGCGGGGGGGCTACCGGGGAGCTGTTTTTT.

The genes are TRBV5-5 and TRBJ2-2, with D perhaps matching TRBD1 (6 bases). The CDR3 runs to 16 residues. Germline CDR1 reads SGHKS; CDR2 reads YYEKEE (reference sequence). The V gene lost 0 bases and the J gene lost 1 base, with 10 bases spanning the gap. CDR3 coding DNA: TGTGCCAGCAGCTTGGCCGAAGGGGGGAACACCGGGGAGCTGTTTTTT. It translates to CASSLAEGGNTGELFF.

As regards this clone: A read error may produce the germline difference seen at one junction end. This chain joins TRBV7-7 and TRBJ2-1; TRBD1 matches 7 bases. There are 15 residues in the CDR3. Germline-derived CDR1 and CDR2 are SSHAT and FNYEAQ (reference sequence). CDR3 bases: TGTGCTAGCAGCTTAGGGACAGATCCCTACAATGAGCAGTTCTTC. This encodes CASSLGTDPYNEQFF.

This chain connects TRBV7-9 to TRBJ1-4; 8 bases agree with TRBD1. V gave up 2 bases and J gave up 12 bases; unmatched junction bases: 5. This CDR3 region has 13 residues. From germline, CDR1 is SEHNR and CDR2 FQNEAQ (reference sequence). Here the CDR3 DNA reads TGTGCCAGCAGCTTAATGGCCAGGGGGCAACTGTTTTTT. Its translation is CASSLMARGQLFF.

This clone was detected only once. The rearrangement uses TRBV7-3 and TRBJ1-1; no firm D call. V was trimmed by 0 bases and J by 8 bases, leaving 10 bases between them. The CDR3 is made up of 13 amino acids. Per the germline V gene, CDR1 is SGHTA and CDR2 is FQGTGA. The CDR3 sequence: CASSLTSSQEAFF. In nucleotides, the CDR3 is TGTGCCAGCAGCTTAACTAGCTCCCAAGAAGCTTTCTTT.

The genes are TRBV7-9 and TRBJ1-2; the D gene is possibly TRBD1 (6 bases). V lost 1 base, J lost 6 bases, and 9 bases lay in between. The CDR3 extends over 13 amino acids. The germline CDR1 and CDR2 sequences are SEHNR and FQNEAQ (reference sequence). In DNA, the CDR3 is TGTGCCAGCAGCTTAGGACAGGACGATGGCTACACCTTC. It codes for CASSLGQDDGYTF.

J is TRBJ2-1 and V is TRBV7-3, with 7 bases that match TRBD2. The germline V gene has CDR1 SGHTA and CDR2 FQGTGA. The V segment lost 5 bases and the J segment 0 bases; nucleotides outside the gene matches: 7. This CDR3 has 16 residues. In DNA form, the CDR3 reads TGTGCCAGCAGCGCAAGCACGGGGGGCTCCTACAATGAGCAGTTCTTC. Encoded protein: CASSASTGGSYNEQFF.

This chain uses TRBV4-1 with TRBJ2-7; tentative D call: TRBD1 (6 bases). Germline V CDR1 and CDR2: MGHRA, YSYEKL. V was shortened by 3 bases and J by 0 bases, with 21 bases between the two germline ends. The CDR3 sequence is 18 residues long. Here the CDR3 reads CASSHTNRAPGDSYEQYF. The CDR3 DNA follows: TGCGCCAGCAGCCACACCAACAGGGCTCCTGGCGACTCCTACGAGCAGTACTTC.

CDR3 in amino acids: CASSSGQGGGYTF. CDR3 coding DNA: TGTGCCAGCAGCAGCGGACAGGGAGGCGGCTACACCTTC. V gene TRBV7-3 combines with J gene TRBJ1-2; 8 bases are shared with TRBD1. V dropped 5 bases and J dropped 8; count of bases not matched to a gene: 7. This CDR3 comprises 13 residues. The V gene's germline CDR1 is SGHTA and CDR2 FQGTGA.

The chain combines TRBV7-9 with TRBJ1-2; 8 nucleotides align to TRBD1. The germline CDR1 and CDR2 sequences are SEHNR and FQNEAQ (reference sequence). The CDR3 consists of 14 residues. V trimming: 5 bases; J trimming: 6 bases; junction bases outside the gene matches: 8. In DNA, the CDR3 is TGTGCCAGCAGCGTTCAGGGGGCGCTTCATGGCTACACCTTC. It encodes CASSVQGALHGYTF.

The chain has TRBV11-2 and TRBJ1-2, with 9 bases identical to TRBD1. Per the germline V gene, CDR1 is SGHAT and CDR2 is FQNNGV. The CDR3 has 14 amino acids. The junction had 3 bases not matched to a gene; V was cut back by 3 bases and J by 4 bases. The CDR3 nucleotides are TGTGCCAGCAGCTTGGGACAGGGTTCCTATGGCTACACCTTC. It specifies CASSLGQGSYGYTF. Full variable domain (rest looked up from reference TRBV11-2 and TRBJ1-2): EAGVAQSPRYKIIEKRQSVAFWCNPISGHATLYWYQQILGQGPKLLIQFQNNGVVDDSQLPKDRFSAERLKGVDSTLKIQPAKLEDSAVYLCASSLGQGSYGYTFGSGTRLTVV.

The gene calls are TRBV4-3 and TRBJ1-1; 7 positions agree with TRBD1. Trimming at V came to 0 bases and at J to 4 bases, leaving 8 bases not matched to a gene. CDR1 is LGHNA and CDR2 is YSLEER in the germline V gene. This CDR3 region has 16 residues. CDR3 bases: TGCGCCAGCAGCCAAGATCCGACAGGGCGAAGCACTGAAGCTTTCTTT. Encoded protein: CASSQDPTGRSTEAFF.

The CDR3 here is CASSPSRFGNTIYF. The CDR3 coding sequence is TGTGCCAGCAGTCCCTCCAGGTTCGGAAACACCATATATTTT. J is TRBJ1-3 and V is TRBV27; D call uncertain. V was trimmed by 5 bases and J by 4 bases, leaving 12 bases between them. Germline assignment: CDR1 MNHEY and CDR2 SMNVEV (reference sequence). This CDR3 region has 14 residues.

V and J are TRBV19 and TRBJ2-1; tentatively, D is TRBD1 (5 bases). The CDR3 length is 17 residues. CDR1 is LNHDA and CDR2 is SQIVND in the germline V gene (reference sequence). V lost 3 bases to trimming and J lost 0 bases, with 15 bases between them. The CDR3 DNA sequence: TGTGCCAGTAGTATCAATACAGGAACAGGCTCCTACAATGAGCAGTTCTTC. Translating it yields CASSINTGTGSYNEQFF.

The J gene is TRBJ2-2, the V gene TRBV6-5, with D perhaps matching TRBD1 (6 bases). CDR3 size: 14 residues. V was cut by 8 bases and J by 1 base, with 11 bases left in between. Germline-derived CDR1 and CDR2 are MNHEY and SVGAGI. CDR3 nucleotide sequence: TGTGCCAGCCAACAGGGCCAGAACACCGGGGAGCTGTTTTTT. Its protein is CASQQGQNTGELFF.

This clone was seen a single time. The rearrangement joins TRBV19 to TRBJ1-5; D gene ambiguous. Trimming took 8 bases from V and 2 from J, leaving 16 bases between them. CDR1 is LNHDA and CDR2 is SQIVND in the germline V gene (reference sequence). This CDR3 has 15 residues. CDR3: CASLLGGGGNQPQHF. The CDR3, as DNA: TGTGCCAGTCTCCTAGGAGGCGGGGGCAATCAGCCCCAGCATTTT.

This sequence joins TRBV19 and TRBJ1-1; TRBD1 aligns across 10 bases. The CDR3 runs 17 residues. The V gene end was trimmed by 2 bases and the J gene end by 1 base; junction bases not matched to a gene: 7. Germline-derived CDR1 and CDR2 are LNHDA and SQIVND (reference sequence). CDR3 loop: CASSIIRDRGPNTEAFF. Here the CDR3 DNA reads TGTGCCAGTAGTATAATCCGGGACAGGGGCCCGAACACTGAAGCTTTCTTT.

The V and J genes are TRBV7-9 and TRBJ2-1; 7 nucleotides line up with TRBD1. The CDR3 loop spans 16 amino acids. In germline, CDR1 is SEHNR, CDR2 FQNEAQ (reference sequence). V gave up 5 bases and J gave up 1 base; unmatched junction bases: 8. CDR3 protein: CASSPLRDRSYNEQFF. The CDR3 nucleotides are TGTGCCAGCAGCCCGCTCCGGGACAGATCCTACAATGAGCAGTTCTTC.

The chain uses TRBV2 and TRBJ2-1, with 12 bases fitting TRBD1. This CDR3 comprises 15 residues. The V segment lost 5 bases and the J segment 9 bases; nucleotides outside the gene matches: 8. The germline CDR1 and CDR2 sequences are SNHLY and FYNNEI. CDR3 protein: CASSRDRGLGVEQFF. The DNA for the CDR3 is TGTGCCAGCAGTAGGGACAGGGGGCTAGGTGTTGAGCAGTTCTTC.

V and J are TRBV6-5 and TRBJ2-7; D is ambiguous. Germline lookup yields CDR1 MNHEY and CDR2 SVGAGI. The CDR3 has 14 amino acids. The germline V and J ends were trimmed by 6 bases and 0 bases, with 12 bases remaining between them. CDR3 sequence (DNA): TGTGCCAGCAGCTCCGAAGGAGACTCCTACGAGCAGTACTTC. The encoded protein is CASSSEGDSYEQYF.

This sequence joins TRBV13 and TRBJ2-7; no definite D call. Germline loops: CDR1 PRHDT, CDR2 FYEKMQ (reference sequence). The CDR3 spans 15 residues. V was trimmed by 5 bases and J by 0 bases, leaving 14 bases between them. CDR3 nucleotide sequence: TGTGCCAGCAGCCCCGTGACTGTGAGCTCCTACGAGCAGTACTTC. It encodes CASSPVTVSSYEQYF.

CDR3 coding DNA: TGTGCCAGCAGCTTCCGGGACATCGGCTCTGGGGCCAACGTCCTGACTTTC. It translates to CASSFRDIGSGANVLTF. The J gene is TRBJ2-6, the V gene TRBV7-3; TRBD1 is a possible D gene (6 bases). Trimming pared 3 bases from V and 0 bases from J, leaving 12 bases between. This CDR3 contains 17 residues. CDR1 is SGHTA, CDR2 FQGTGA, per germline.

A single count supports this clone. The rearrangement uses TRBV7-3 and TRBJ2-4, with 7 bases aligning to TRBD1. V shed 5 bases and J 10 bases; nucleotides not matched to a gene: 11. The CDR3 has 14 residues. The germline V gene encodes CDR1 SGHTA and CDR2 FQGTGA. In DNA form, the CDR3 reads TGTGCCAGCAGCCCGAGCACAGGGGTTGGTATTCAGTACTTC. Protein product: CASSPSTGVGIQYF.

V usage is TRBV9 and J usage is TRBJ2-3, with 12 nucleotides matching TRBD2. CDR3 size: 16 residues. Germline V gene data show CDR1 as SGDLS and CDR2 as YYNGEE. V lost 1 base, J lost 2 bases, and 2 bases stayed unmatched. DNA of the CDR3: TGTGCCAGCAGCGTAAGGACTAGCGGGACCACAGATACGCAGTATTTT. Translation gives CASSVRTSGTTDTQYF.